The clone carrying this T cell receptor (beta chain) occurred a few times. This entry comes from a study of post-analysis software for immune sequencing data. V was clipped by 5 bases and J by 2 bases; unmatched bases: 4. The V gene's germline CDR1 is SGHTA and CDR2 FQGNSA. This CDR3 region has 15 residues. Unique molecular identifiers had been added to the TCR beta cDNA libraries. TCRdb analysed the PCR reads with MiXCR anew, one entry per CDR3 protein. This repertoire shows 160,000 or so distinct CDR3 sequences, roughly 40% found once; its top ten account for approximately 30%. Specimen: blood, collected after autologous hematopoietic stem cell transplantation. This rearrangement joins TRBV7-2 to TRBJ2-1; 9 bases map to TRBD2. The origin of this receptor is a girl aged 5-17 years with multiple sclerosis. CDR3 loop: CASSQLAGPYNEQFF. For the CDR3, the DNA is TGTGCCAGCAGCCAGCTAGCGGGGCCCTACAATGAGCAGTTCTTC.